Below, 30 T cell receptor beta chains from the same sample are listed, as sequenced in a study of T-cell memory formation after mild COVID-19 (dated by TCRdb to 2020 to 2022). Receptors were amplified or captured by 5' RACE. Sequencing relied on an Illumina NovaSeq 6000. TCRdb reworked the public reads: Q25 trimming with fastp, MiXCR clone assembly, productive beta chains retained. Entries that share a CDR3 protein sequence are merged under the most common genes and DNA. The sample contains about 440,000 distinct CDR3 sequences, 15% to 20% of them found a single time. Approximately 8.1% of the sample is held by the ten biggest clonotypes. Sequencing was done on a sample of PBMCs or a T cell subset sorted from them (not recorded which). These receptors all stem from an adult woman who had mild COVID-19 (a few samples of this study predate the infection). The sample titles of this study are shuffled in the database, so cell type and time point are left out; the donor was told from shared clones.

This clonotype was detected a few times. The rearrangement uses TRBV12-3 or TRBV12-4 and TRBJ2-1, with D possibly TRBD2 on 5 matching bases. The CDR3 spans 17 residues. V lost 1 base and J lost 4, with 17 bases in between. The CDR3 protein is CASSLGPPSGWYNEQFF. The CDR3 nucleotides are TGTGCCAGCAGTTTAGGGCCCCCCTCGGGGTGGTACAATGAGCAGTTCTTC.

This clonotype was seen a few times. The genes are TRBV12-3 or TRBV12-4 and TRBJ1-2; TRBD1 might be the D (6 bases). CDR3 length: 15 residues. Trimming cost V 5 bases and J 8 bases, with 21 bases left between them. In DNA form, the CDR3 reads TGTGCCAGCAGTCCGGTAGGGGGGAATGGTCCGGGCTACACCTTC. Translated: CASSPVGGNGPGYTF.

This clonotype was observed at least ten times. For the CDR3, the DNA is TGTGCCAGCAGACGGGACAGCCACACAGATACGCAGTATTTT. It translates to CASRRDSHTDTQYF. The V call is TRBV7-9, the J call TRBJ2-3, with 7 bases identical to TRBD1. This CDR3 contains 14 residues. V gave up 6 bases and J gave up 2 bases; unmatched junction bases: 5. Germline CDR1 reads SEHNR; CDR2 reads FQNEAQ (reference sequence).

In this sample, this clonotype turned up a few times. CDR3 nucleotides: TGTGCCAGCAGCCACTACAGGGATAATGGCTCCTACGAGCAGTACTTC. Residues: CASSHYRDNGSYEQYF. V and J are TRBV7-9 and TRBJ2-7, with D perhaps matching TRBD1 (6 bases). The germline V and J ends were trimmed by 5 bases and 0 bases, with 17 bases remaining between them. The length of the CDR3 is 16 residues. CDR1 is SEHNR and CDR2 is FQNEAQ in the germline V gene (reference sequence). The full variable domain, with the rest looked up from reference TRBV7-9 and TRBJ2-7, is DTGVSQNPRHKITKRGQNVTFRCDPISEHNRLYWYRQTLGQGPEFLTYFQNEAQLEKSRLLSDRFSAERPKGSFSTLEIQRTEQGDSAMYLCASSHYRDNGSYEQYFGPGTRLTVT.

This chain links TRBV2 with TRBJ2-5; 8 bases are shared with TRBD2. The CDR3 sequence is 15 residues long. Germline-derived CDR1 and CDR2 are SNHLY and FYNNEI. Trimming took 6 bases from V and 2 from J; bases not matched to a gene: 8. CDR3 in DNA: TGTGCCAGCAGGAACGGACTAGCTCCACAAGAGACCCAGTACTTC. This encodes CASRNGLAPQETQYF.

This clonotype was counted a few times. This chain links TRBV3-1 with TRBJ2-3, with 8 bases fitting TRBD2. The V segment lost 0 bases and the J segment 5 bases; nucleotides outside the gene matches: 10. CDR3 length: 17 residues. Germline CDR1 reads LGHDT; CDR2 reads YNNKEL (reference sequence). The CDR3 loop reads CASSQDRVAGKKDTQYF. For the CDR3, the DNA is TGTGCCAGCAGCCAAGATCGTGTAGCGGGGAAGAAAGATACGCAGTATTTT.

The chain uses TRBV5-1 and TRBJ2-3, with 9 bases lining up with TRBD1. The CDR3 is 14 amino acids. The V gene's germline CDR1 is SGHRS and CDR2 YFSETQ. With V trimmed by 3 bases and J by 6 bases, 5 bases remained unmatched. CDR3 amino acids: CASSSGTGMDTQYF. CDR3 in DNA: TGCGCCAGCAGCTCAGGGACAGGGATGGATACGCAGTATTTT.

A few counts support this clonotype. V usage is TRBV4-1 and J usage is TRBJ1-5, with D maybe TRBD1 (6 bases). Trimming pared 0 bases from V and 2 bases from J, leaving 11 bases between. Germline-derived CDR1 and CDR2 are MGHRA and YSYEKL. There are 16 residues in the CDR3. The CDR3 DNA follows: TGCGCCAGCAGCCAAGAATCAGGGGCGGGCAATCAGCCCCAGCATTTT. As protein: CASSQESGAGNQPQHF.

There are a few counts of this clonotype. This chain's CDR3 is CASSTGSEDTQYF. The CDR3 DNA is TGTGCCAGCAGTACGGGGTCGGAGGATACGCAGTATTTT. This rearrangement joins TRBV7-9 to TRBJ2-3; TRBD2 is a possible D gene (5 bases). Trimming took 6 bases from V and 6 from J, leaving 13 bases between them. Germline V CDR1 and CDR2: SEHNR, FQNEAQ (reference sequence). CDR3 length: 13 amino acids. Together with reference TRBV7-9 and TRBJ2-3, the CDR3 gives the full variable domain: DTGVSQNPRHKITKRGQNVTFRCDPISEHNRLYWYRQTLGQGPEFLTYFQNEAQLEKSRLLSDRFSAERPKGSFSTLEIQRTEQGDSAMYLCASSTGSEDTQYFGPGTRLTVL.

The chain links TRBV6-6 to TRBJ2-7; 7 bases map to TRBD1. Germline CDR1 and CDR2: MNHNY and SVGAGI (reference sequence). This CDR3 has 13 residues. V trimming: 6 bases; J trimming: 9 bases; junction bases outside the gene matches: 11. The CDR3 reads CASRKTDRVGQYF. Written as DNA, the CDR3 is TGTGCCAGCAGAAAAACCGACAGGGTAGGGCAGTACTTC.

This clonotype was detected only a few times. The genes are TRBV6-5 and TRBJ1-1; weak D call: TRBD1 (6 bases). This CDR3 region has 15 residues. Germline V CDR1 and CDR2: MNHEY, SVGAGI. The V end was cut by 3 bases, the J end by 5 bases, with 16 bases between. The CDR3, as DNA: TGTGCCAGCAGTTATTCTTTCAGGGGAGGAACTGAAGCTTTCTTT. Residues: CASSYSFRGGTEAFF.

Only a few counts were recorded for this clonotype. V gene TRBV15 combines with J gene TRBJ2-7; 8 nucleotides align to TRBD1. V was clipped by 8 bases and J by 2 bases; unmatched bases: 5. This CDR3 comprises 13 residues. CDR1 is LNHNV and CDR2 is YYDKDF in the germline V gene (reference sequence). Written as DNA, the CDR3 is TGTGCCACCCGTGGGGACAGGACCTACGAGCAGTACTTC. This codes for CATRGDRTYEQYF. Together with reference TRBV15 and TRBJ2-7, the CDR3 gives the full variable domain: DAMVIQNPRYQVTQFGKPVTLSCSQTLNHNVMYWYQQKSSQAPKLLFHYYDKDFNNEADTPDNFQSRRPNTSFCFLDIRSPGLGDTAMYLCATRGDRTYEQYFGPGTRLTVT.

At least ten counts were recorded for this clonotype. The chain couples TRBV5-1 to TRBJ2-5; TRBD2 is a possible D gene (6 bases). The CDR3 is 13 residues long. Trimming shortened V by 0 bases and J by 5 bases, and 8 bases separated the two germline ends. The germline V gene encodes CDR1 SGHRS and CDR2 YFSETQ. CDR3 DNA sequence: TGCGCCAGCAGCTTGGCGGGAGCGGAGACCCAGTACTTC. Amino acids: CASSLAGAETQYF.

The table lists this clonotype with many counts. CDR3 DNA: TGTGCCAGCAGCTCGTTTCGCTCACAGGCCTACTCCTACAATGAGCAGTTCTTC. This encodes CASSSFRSQAYSYNEQFF. This rearrangement joins TRBV5-6 to TRBJ2-1; D may be TRBD1 (5 bases). Per the germline V gene, CDR1 is SGHDT and CDR2 is YYEEEE. This CDR3 region has 18 residues. With 3 bases removed from V and 0 bases from J, the gap between germline ends came to 19 bases.

This clonotype was seen a handful of times. The V call is TRBV29-1, the J call TRBJ1-1; D gene unclear. Trimming removed 5 bases from V and 0 bases from J, with 7 bases in between. There are 12 residues in the CDR3. Germline V gene sequence: CDR1 SQVTM, CDR2 ANQGSEA. In DNA, the CDR3 is TGCAGCGTTTCCCTCCTGAACACTGAAGCTTTCTTT. Translation gives CSVSLLNTEAFF.

The chain employs TRBV2 and TRBJ1-1; D uncertain. CDR1 is SNHLY and CDR2 is FYNNEI in the germline V gene. CDR3 size: 15 residues. V dropped 6 bases and J dropped 0 bases, with 14 bases sitting between them. The CDR3: CASSPILGMNTEAFF. The DNA of the CDR3 is TGTGCCAGCAGCCCTATCCTTGGGATGAACACTGAAGCTTTCTTT.

This clonotype was observed a few times. The chain uses TRBV6-9 and TRBJ1-4; D may be TRBD1 (5 bases). The V and J ends lost 2 bases and 0 bases respectively, with 19 bases between them. Germline loops: CDR1 MNHGY, CDR2 SVAAGI. The CDR3 runs 19 residues. Here the CDR3 DNA reads TGTGCCAGCAGTTATATCCCCCGGGACGGCAATGCAACTAATGAAAAACTGTTTTTT. Translation: CASSYIPRDGNATNEKLFF.

The chain joins TRBV4-1 to TRBJ2-3, with D perhaps assigned TRBD1 or TRBD2 (6 bases each). Germline V lookup: CDR1 MGHRA, CDR2 YSYEKL. The CDR3 contains 15 residues. Trimming cost V 0 bases and J 4 bases, with 11 bases left between them. The CDR3 is CASSQDKGGSDTQYF. The CDR3 DNA reads as TGCGCCAGCAGCCAAGATAAGGGGGGCTCAGATACGCAGTATTTT.

This clonotype occurred a few times. This chain connects TRBV18 to TRBJ2-1, with D possibly called TRBD1 or TRBD2 (7 bases each). Trimming removed 3 bases from V and 5 bases from J, with 14 bases in between. CDR3 length: 15 amino acids. The germline CDR1 and CDR2 sequences are KGHSH and LQKENI. CDR3 loop: CASSPSRGGHNEQFF. The CDR3 DNA reads as TGTGCCAGCTCACCTAGCAGGGGGGGCCACAATGAGCAGTTCTTC.

This clonotype was seen a few times. This chain joins TRBV6-4 and TRBJ2-5; maybe TRBD2 (7 bases). V was shortened by 3 bases and J by 5 bases, with 16 bases between the two germline ends. This CDR3 has 15 amino acids. Germline-derived CDR1 and CDR2 are MRHNA and SNTAGT. CDR3 amino acids: CASSEGRGGVETQYF. In DNA form, the CDR3 reads TGTGCCAGCAGTGAAGGAAGAGGGGGGGTGGAGACCCAGTACTTC.

This clonotype appeared many times. This chain uses TRBV12-3 or TRBV12-4 with TRBJ2-3; perhaps TRBD1 as D (6 bases). Trimming took 5 bases from V and 2 from J, leaving 11 bases between them. The CDR3 is 14 amino acids. The CDR3 DNA is TGTGCCAGCAGTCCGGACAGCTCCACAGATACGCAGTATTTT. Amino acid sequence: CASSPDSSTDTQYF.

The chain carries TRBV20-1 and TRBJ1-1, with 7 bases fitting TRBD1. The junction had 11 bases not matched to a gene; V was cut back by 6 bases and J by 4 bases. The CDR3 totals 14 residues. Germline CDR1 and CDR2: DFQATT and SNEGSKA (reference sequence). CDR3 protein: CSARTGAAGTEAFF. Written as DNA, the CDR3 is TGCAGTGCCAGGACAGGCGCAGCGGGCACTGAAGCTTTCTTT.

This clonotype occurred a few times. The V call is TRBV7-2, the J call TRBJ2-2; 10 bases are shared with TRBD1. Per the germline V gene, CDR1 is SGHTA and CDR2 is FQGNSA. The CDR3 contains 14 residues. V was pared by 5 bases and J by 6 bases, with 3 bases of the junction left unmatched. In nucleotides, the CDR3 is TGTGCCAGCAGCCGGGACAGGGGATCCGGGGAGCTGTTTTTT. Its protein product is CASSRDRGSGELFF.

This clonotype was detected a few times. This chain connects TRBV7-9 to TRBJ2-6, with 12 bases lining up with TRBD1. V lost 3 bases, J lost 4 bases, and 7 bases stayed unmatched. Germline V gene lookup returns CDR1 SEHNR and CDR2 FQNEAQ (reference sequence). The CDR3 sequence is 18 residues long. CDR3 loop: CASSLMGQGASGANVLTF. In DNA form, the CDR3 reads TGTGCCAGCAGCTTGATGGGACAGGGGGCCTCGGGGGCCAACGTCCTGACTTTC.

This clonotype turned up a few times. DNA for the CDR3: TGTGCCAGCAGCGTATTCAGGGGGTCGGGGGACACTGAAGCTTTCTTT. This encodes CASSVFRGSGDTEAFF. The chain recombines TRBV5-5 with TRBJ1-1; 7 bases agree with TRBD1. The CDR3 length is 16 residues. V lost 4 bases, J lost 3 bases, and 12 bases stayed unmatched. The germline V gene has CDR1 SGHKS and CDR2 YYEKEE (reference sequence). The variable domain in full, completed from reference TRBV5-5 and TRBJ1-1, reads DAGVTQSPTHLIKTRGQQVTLRCSPISGHKSVSWYQQVLGQGPQFIFQYYEKEERGRGNFPDRFSARQFPNYSSELNVNALLLGDSALYLCASSVFRGSGDTEAFFGQGTRLTVV.

This chain links TRBV12-3 or TRBV12-4 with TRBJ2-7; 8 bases are a match to TRBD1. CDR3 length: 15 residues. With 5 bases clipped from V and 4 bases from J, the junction kept 10 bases outside the gene matches. DNA for the CDR3: TGTGCCAGCAGTCGGGCCGGGACAGGCGGTTACGAGCAGTACTTC. This translates into CASSRAGTGGYEQYF.

A few counts support this clonotype. The V call is TRBV6-5, the J call TRBJ1-1; D remains unclear. The V gene lost 9 bases and the J gene lost 0 bases, with 17 bases spanning the gap. From germline, CDR1 is MNHEY and CDR2 SVGAGI. The CDR3 has 15 amino acids. The CDR3 protein is CASGSPHAMNTEAFF. As DNA, the CDR3 is TGTGCCAGTGGGAGTCCACACGCGATGAACACTGAAGCTTTCTTT.

This chain uses TRBV14 with TRBJ1-1; maybe TRBD1 (5 bases). This CDR3 spans 14 amino acids. V was trimmed by 6 bases and J by 8 bases, leaving 19 bases between them. Germline V gene sequence: CDR1 SGHDN, CDR2 FVKESK. CDR3 loop: CASSLLVVPGEAFF. The CDR3 DNA reads TGTGCCAGCAGTTTACTTGTCGTGCCAGGGGAAGCTTTCTTT.

This rearrangement joins TRBV7-9 to TRBJ2-7; possibly TRBD1 for D (5 bases). Trimming removed 5 bases at V and 5 bases at J, with 16 bases between. The CDR3 runs to 14 residues. CDR1 is SEHNR, CDR2 FQNEAQ, per germline (reference sequence). CDR3 nucleotides: TGTGCCAGCAGCCAGAGGCAGGGTCATAACGAGCAGTACTTC. Amino acids: CASSQRQGHNEQYF.

V is TRBV5-6 and J is TRBJ2-1; 8 positions agree with TRBD2. The CDR3 is 15 residues long. Looked up from germline, CDR1 is SGHDT and CDR2 is YYEEEE. After removal of 2 bases from V and 10 bases from J, the junction contained 11 bases not matched to a gene. CDR3: CASSFSGASRGEQFF. CDR3 nucleotides: TGTGCCAGCAGCTTTAGCGGGGCGTCCCGGGGGGAGCAGTTCTTC. The variable domain in full, with the rest retrieved from reference TRBV5-6 and TRBJ2-1, is DAGVTQSPTHLIKTRGQQVTLRCSPKSGHDTVSWYQQALGQGPQFIFQYYEEEERQRGNFPDRFSGHQFPNYSSELNVNALLLGDSALYLCASSFSGASRGEQFFGPGTRLTVL.